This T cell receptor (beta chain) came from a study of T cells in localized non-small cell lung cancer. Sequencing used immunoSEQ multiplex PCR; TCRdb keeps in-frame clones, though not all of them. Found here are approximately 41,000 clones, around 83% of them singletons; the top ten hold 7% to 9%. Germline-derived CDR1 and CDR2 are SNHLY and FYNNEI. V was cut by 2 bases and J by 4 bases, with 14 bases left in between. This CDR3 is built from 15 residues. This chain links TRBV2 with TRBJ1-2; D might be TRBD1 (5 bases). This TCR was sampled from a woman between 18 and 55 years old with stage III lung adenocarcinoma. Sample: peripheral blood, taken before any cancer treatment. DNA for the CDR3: TGTGCCAGCAGTGAATGGGTGGGGGGTAGCTATGGCTACACCTTC. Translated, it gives CASSEWVGGSYGYTF.